There are many counts of the clone carrying this TCR beta chain. Its antigen is unidentified. During its preparation, the TCRbeta library received unique molecular identifiers. MiXCR, run by TCRdb on the PCR reads, gives a single entry per CDR3 protein. The sample consists of 450,000 to 600,000 distinct CDR3 sequences, 10% to 15% of them appearing once. This specimen comes from a study of T-cell reconstitution after alpha-beta-depleted transplantation in children. Overall study results and limits: There were reportedly several hundred expanded graft clones from which alpha-beta T cells came about two months after transplant. Several patients had high TCRbeta diversity at day 60; it came from surviving recipient T cells and thymic progenitors. After one year, T-cell counts and TCRbeta diversity mostly came from new T cells.

Per germline, CDR1 MNHEY and CDR2 SVGAGI. This CDR3 spans 15 amino acids. Trimming removed 2 bases at V and 8 bases at J, with 16 bases between. Sequencing used PBMCs, mostly from graft donor cells, obtained 360 days after TCRalphabeta/CD19-depleted stem cell transplant. The V call is TRBV6-5, the J call TRBJ1-3; TRBD1 might be the D (5 bases). This clonotype was obtained from a male patient younger than 18 who had a stem cell transplant for acute myeloid leukemia, so the T cells may come from the graft donor. In DNA form, the CDR3 reads TGTGCCAGCAGTTACCCTCCCCAGGGTTTGGACACCATATATTTT. This gives the protein CASSYPPQGLDTIYF.